This TCR beta chain was identified during a study of early T cells in non-severe SARS-CoV-2 infection. Study at large: Unsorted whole-blood RNA was sequenced in bulk, leaving chains unpaired. Study findings and constraints: Lookups in VDJdb leaned toward anti-spike CD8 responses and missed private and CD4 specificities.

Unique molecular identifier tags were affixed to discrete cDNA molecules. TCRdb ran MiXCR on the 5' RACE reads and lists one entry per CDR3 protein. The repertoire holds 100,000 to 150,000 distinct CDR3 sequences, with under 15% as singletons. This clonotype was seen a few times. Its target is not known. This CDR3 region has 12 residues. CDR1 and CDR2 from the germline V gene are SQVTM and ANQGSEA. Trimming took 8 bases from V and 5 from J, leaving 15 bases between them. This receptor was obtained from an adult who was a healthcare worker with PCR-confirmed SARS-CoV-2 infection or an uninfected control (not recorded which). The sequenced material came from whole blood. The chain is built from TRBV29-1 and TRBJ1-1, with D perhaps TRBD1 (5 bases). In DNA, the CDR3 is TGCAGCTCGGGGGGGGTTAGAACTGAAGCTTTCTTT. As protein: CSSGGVRTEAFF.